This TCR beta chain came from a study of T cell repertoires in cytomegalovirus infection. Study overall: Selected CMV epitopes included recently identified HLA-C-restricted ones as well as well-studied HLA-B-restricted ones. CMV infection and matching HLA type were both indicated by public TCR beta signatures.

TCRdb fed the reads into MiXCR, producing one record per CDR3 protein. The sample holds 40,000 to 55,000 distinct CDR3 sequences, more than 15% seen once. Study-level points and caveats: Dominating the ex vivo response were TCR beta clonotypes that were CMV-specific and HLA-C-restricted.

CDR1 and CDR2 from the germline V gene are SEHNR and FQNEAQ (reference sequence). The ends were cut back, 3 bases at V and 0 bases at J, with 11 bases in the middle. CDR3 length: 16 amino acids. About this clonotype itself: No antigen is known for it.

The rearrangement joins TRBV7-9 to TRBJ2-2; D gene unclear. Sequenced here: CD8+ T cells from cultured PBMCs, sampled from culture after CMV antigen stimulation. The sequence came from a human donor in good health (CMV status not recorded). Some clones in this sample may be carry-over from other donors' samples. CDR3 bases: TGTGCCAGCAGCTTTCTTGGGGTGTCGAACACCGGGGAGCTGTTTTTT. This gives the protein CASSFLGVSNTGELFF. Full variable domain (rest looked up from reference TRBV7-9 and TRBJ2-2): DTGVSQNPRHKITKRGQNVTFRCDPISEHNRLYWYRQTLGQGPEFLTYFQNEAQLEKSRLLSDRFSAERPKGSFSTLEIQRTEQGDSAMYLCASSFLGVSNTGELFFGEGSRLTVL.